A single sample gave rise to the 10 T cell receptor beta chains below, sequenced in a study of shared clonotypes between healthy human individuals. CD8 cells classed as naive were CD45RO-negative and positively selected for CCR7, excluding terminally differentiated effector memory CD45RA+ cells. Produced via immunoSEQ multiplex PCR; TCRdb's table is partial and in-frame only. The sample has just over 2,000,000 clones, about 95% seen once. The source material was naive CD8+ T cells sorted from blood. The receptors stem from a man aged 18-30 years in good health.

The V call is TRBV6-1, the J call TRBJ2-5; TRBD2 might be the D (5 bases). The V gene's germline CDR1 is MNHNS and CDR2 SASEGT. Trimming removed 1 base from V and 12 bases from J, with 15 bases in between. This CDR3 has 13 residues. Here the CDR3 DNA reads TGTGCCAGCAGTGAAGGGTTTCCCCGGCGGGAGTACTTC. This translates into CASSEGFPRREYF.

The CDR3 reads CASSLLFMGYTF. Written as DNA, the CDR3 is TGTGCCAGCAGCCTACTATTTATGGGCTACACCTTC. The V call is TRBV7-9, the J call TRBJ1-2, with D unclear. This CDR3 region has 12 residues. V lost 5 bases and J 8 bases, leaving 12 bases between the germline ends. The germline V gene has CDR1 SEHNR and CDR2 FQNEAQ (reference sequence).

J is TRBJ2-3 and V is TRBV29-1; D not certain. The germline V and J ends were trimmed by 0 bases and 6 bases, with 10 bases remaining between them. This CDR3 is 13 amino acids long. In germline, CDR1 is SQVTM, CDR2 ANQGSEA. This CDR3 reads CSVEDRDWDTQYF. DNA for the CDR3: TGCAGCGTTGAAGATCGAGATTGGGATACGCAGTATTTT.

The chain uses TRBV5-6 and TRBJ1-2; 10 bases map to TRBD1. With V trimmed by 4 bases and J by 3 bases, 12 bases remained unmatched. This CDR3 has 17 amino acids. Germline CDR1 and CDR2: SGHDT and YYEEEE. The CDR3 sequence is CASSLHRDRGDYYGYTF. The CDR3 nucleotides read TGTGCCAGCAGCCTACACCGGGACAGGGGCGACTACTATGGCTACACCTTC.

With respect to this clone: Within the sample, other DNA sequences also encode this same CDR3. The CDR3 nucleotides are TGTGCCTGGAGTTCAGGGGGGAGCTACGAGCAGTACTTC. This encodes CAWSSGGSYEQYF. The J gene is TRBJ2-7, the V gene TRBV30; D might be TRBD1 (7 bases). V dropped 2 bases and J dropped 3 bases, with 11 bases sitting between them. Per germline, CDR1 GTSNPN and CDR2 SVGIG (reference sequence). The CDR3 runs to 13 residues.

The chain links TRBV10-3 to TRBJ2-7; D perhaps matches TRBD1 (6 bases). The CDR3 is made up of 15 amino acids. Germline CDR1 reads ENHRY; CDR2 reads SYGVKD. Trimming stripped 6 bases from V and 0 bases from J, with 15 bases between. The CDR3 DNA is TGTGCCATCAGCAATACGGGGACACTCTCCTACGAGCAGTACTTC. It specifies CAISNTGTLSYEQYF.

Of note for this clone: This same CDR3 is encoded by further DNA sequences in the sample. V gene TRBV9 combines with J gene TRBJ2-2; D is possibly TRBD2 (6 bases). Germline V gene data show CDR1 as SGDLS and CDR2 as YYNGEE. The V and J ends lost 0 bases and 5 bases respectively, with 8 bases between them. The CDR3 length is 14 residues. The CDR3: CASSVGGETGELFF. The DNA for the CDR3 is TGTGCCAGCAGCGTAGGCGGGGAAACCGGGGAGCTGTTTTTT.

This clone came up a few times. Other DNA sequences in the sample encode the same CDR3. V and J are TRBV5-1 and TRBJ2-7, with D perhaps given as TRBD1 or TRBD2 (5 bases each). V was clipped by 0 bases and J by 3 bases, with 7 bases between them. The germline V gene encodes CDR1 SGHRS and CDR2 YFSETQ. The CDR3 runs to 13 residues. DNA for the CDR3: TGCGCCAGCAGCTTGGGGGGGAACTACGAGCAGTACTTC. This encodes CASSLGGNYEQYF. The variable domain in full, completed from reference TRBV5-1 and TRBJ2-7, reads KAGVTQTPRYLIKTRGQQVTLSCSPISGHRSVSWYQQTPGQGLQFLFEYFSETQRNKGNFPGRFSGRQFSNSRSEMNVSTLELGDSALYLCASSLGGNYEQYFGPGTRLTVT.

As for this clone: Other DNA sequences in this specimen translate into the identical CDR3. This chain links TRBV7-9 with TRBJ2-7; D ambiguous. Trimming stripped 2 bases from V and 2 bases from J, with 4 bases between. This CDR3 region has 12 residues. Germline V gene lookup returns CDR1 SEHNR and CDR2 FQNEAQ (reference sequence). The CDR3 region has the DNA TGTGCCAGCAGCTTAAGTCCCTACGAGCAGTACTTC. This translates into CASSLSPYEQYF.

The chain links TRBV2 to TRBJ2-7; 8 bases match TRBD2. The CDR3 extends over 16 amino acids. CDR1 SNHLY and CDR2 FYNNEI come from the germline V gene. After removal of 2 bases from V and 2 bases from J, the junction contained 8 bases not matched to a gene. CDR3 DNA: TGTGCCAGCAGTGAACCCCGGGGGGGACTGCCCTACGAGCAGTACTTC. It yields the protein CASSEPRGGLPYEQYF.